This T cell receptor beta chain is from a study of Ad26.COV2.S vaccination and SARS-CoV-2 variants. Noted treatment: around 19 received Ad26.COV2.S at low or high dose, single or two shots; several received placebo; per-sample allocation not given. Samples came from day 63 after the first vaccine or placebo injection. CDR1 MNHEY and CDR2 SVGAGI come from the germline V gene. The CDR3 contains 14 residues. V lost 6 bases, J lost 2 bases, and 4 bases stayed unmatched. The table came from immunoSEQ multiplex PCR; TCRdb's copy has only in-frame clones and leaves some out. The data hold 410,000 or so clones, with about 90% observed a single time.

This chain connects TRBV6-5 to TRBJ1-2; 9 bases agree with TRBD1. The sequence derives from a person between 18 and 60 years old who received the Ad26.COV2.S COVID-19 vaccine or a placebo. The sequenced sample was peripheral blood, obtained in a trial of Ad26.COV2.S vaccine versus placebo. The CDR3 here is CASSNDRGNYGYTF. CDR3 nucleotides: TGTGCCAGCAGCAACGACAGGGGGAACTATGGCTACACCTTC.